This T cell receptor (beta chain) was identified during a study of blood T cells in healthy people across ages. Whole-study results and caveats: Aged donors had fewer naive CD4+ cells and lower diversity than long-lived donors.

Total RNA extraction produced at least 5 micrograms (per sample) for the study. The CDR3 totals 13 residues. Germline V gives CDR1 DFQATT, CDR2 SNEGSKA (reference sequence). J lost 13 bases, V lost 0 bases, and 5 bases had no gene match. As concerns this clonotype: As yet, its antigen is unknown.

Together with a sample-barcoded 5' primer, a J-beta primer mix was included in a second PCR lasting roughly 6 to 12 cycles. TCRdb reprocessed the 5' RACE reads with MiXCR, giving one entry per CDR3 protein. The data show hundreds of thousands of distinct CDR3 sequences, around a fifth seen once. This receptor was obtained from a man in his 70s in good health. Sequenced sample: blood. This chain links TRBV20-1 with TRBJ2-1, with TRBD2 matching 11 bases. The DNA for the CDR3 is TGCAGTGCTAGAGACCTAGCGGGAGGCGTTCAGTTCTTC. Translated: CSARDLAGGVQFF.